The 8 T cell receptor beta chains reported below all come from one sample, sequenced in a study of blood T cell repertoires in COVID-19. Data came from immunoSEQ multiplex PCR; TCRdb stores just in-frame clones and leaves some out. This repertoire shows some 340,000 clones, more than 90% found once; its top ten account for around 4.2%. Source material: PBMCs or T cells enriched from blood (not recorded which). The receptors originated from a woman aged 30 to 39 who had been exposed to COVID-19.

Here the CDR3 reads CASSPLGGSGGITDTQYF. The CDR3 DNA sequence: TGTGCCAGCAGCCCGCTTGGGGGTAGCGGGGGAATCACAGATACGCAGTATTTT. V usage is TRBV11-2 and J usage is TRBJ2-3, with 9 bases lining up with TRBD2. From germline, CDR1 is SGHAT and CDR2 FQNNGV. The CDR3 is 18 residues long. With 5 bases clipped from V and 2 bases from J, the junction kept 14 bases outside the gene matches.

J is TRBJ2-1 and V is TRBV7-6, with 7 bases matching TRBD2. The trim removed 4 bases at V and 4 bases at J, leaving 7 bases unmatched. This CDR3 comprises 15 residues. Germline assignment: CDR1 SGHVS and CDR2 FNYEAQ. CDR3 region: CASSSGGAGYNEQFF. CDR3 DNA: TGTGCCAGCAGCTCCGGTGGAGCGGGGTACAATGAGCAGTTCTTC.

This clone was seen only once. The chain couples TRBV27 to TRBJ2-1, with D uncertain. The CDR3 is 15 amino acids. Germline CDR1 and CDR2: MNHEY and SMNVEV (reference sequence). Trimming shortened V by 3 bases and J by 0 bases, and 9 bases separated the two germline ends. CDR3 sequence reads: CASSFSLSSYNEQFF. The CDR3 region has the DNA TGTGCCAGCAGTTTTTCCCTTAGCTCCTACAATGAGCAGTTCTTC.

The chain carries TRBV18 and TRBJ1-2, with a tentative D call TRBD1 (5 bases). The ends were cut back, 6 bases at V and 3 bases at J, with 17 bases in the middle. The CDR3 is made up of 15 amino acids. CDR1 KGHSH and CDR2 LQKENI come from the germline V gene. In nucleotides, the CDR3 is TGTGCCAGCTCCCCGGACATACCCACTTACTATGGCTACACCTTC. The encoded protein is CASSPDIPTYYGYTF.

CDR3 protein: CASSQGQGLHGYTF. The CDR3 bases are TGTGCCAGCAGCCAGGGACAGGGATTACATGGCTACACCTTC. The chain joins TRBV5-4 to TRBJ1-2, with 9 bases lining up with TRBD1. After removal of 4 bases from V and 6 bases from J, the junction contained 7 bases not matched to a gene. This CDR3 is built from 14 residues. Germline assignment: CDR1 SGHNT and CDR2 YYREEE (reference sequence).

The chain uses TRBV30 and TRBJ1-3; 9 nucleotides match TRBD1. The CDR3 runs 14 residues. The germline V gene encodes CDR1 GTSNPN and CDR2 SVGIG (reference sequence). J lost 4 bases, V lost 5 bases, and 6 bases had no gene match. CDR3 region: CAWATGGWGNTIYF. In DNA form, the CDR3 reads TGTGCCTGGGCGACAGGGGGATGGGGAAACACCATATATTTT.

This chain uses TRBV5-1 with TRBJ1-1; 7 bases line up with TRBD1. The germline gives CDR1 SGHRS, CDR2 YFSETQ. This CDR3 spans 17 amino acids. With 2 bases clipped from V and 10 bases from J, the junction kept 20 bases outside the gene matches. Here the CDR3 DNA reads TGCGCCAGCAGCTTAACCCTCGATCGACAGGGTCTCTACGGAGCTTTCTTT. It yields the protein CASSLTLDRQGLYGAFF.

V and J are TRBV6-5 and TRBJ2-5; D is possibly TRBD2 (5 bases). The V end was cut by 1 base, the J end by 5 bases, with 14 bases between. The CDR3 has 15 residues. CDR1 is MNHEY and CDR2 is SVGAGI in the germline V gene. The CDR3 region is CASSYFSGMRETQYF. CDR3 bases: TGTGCCAGCAGTTACTTTTCCGGGATGAGGGAGACCCAGTACTTC.